Below, 16 T cell receptor beta chains from the same sample are listed, as sequenced in a study of T and B cells in COVID-19 patients. Each TRB amplification used about 220-500 ng of genomic DNA from blood. BIOMED2 TRB-A/B primer pools were used in multiplex TRB PCR. Each CDR3 protein gets one entry after TCRdb re-called the multiplex PCR reads with MiXCR. The sample yields roughly 5,400 distinct CDR3 sequences, 27% seen once. Sequences were obtained from blood. The receptors originated from a human donor with active COVID-19.

This rearrangement joins TRBV11-1 to TRBJ1-1; 9 bases match TRBD1. The V and J ends lost 1 base and 4 bases, in that order; junction bases with no gene match: 4. CDR3 length equals 15 residues. Germline V gene data show CDR1 as SGHAT and CDR2 as FQDESV (reference sequence). The DNA of the CDR3 is TGTGCCAGCAGCTTAGGGACAGGGGCGGGCACTGAAGCTTTCTTT. Protein product: CASSLGTGAGTEAFF.

This clonotype is labeled as medium-sized. The chain uses TRBV6-6 and TRBJ2-7, with 14 bases matching TRBD2. J lost 7 bases, V lost 8 bases, and 19 bases had no gene match. The CDR3 loop spans 18 amino acids. CDR1 MNHNY and CDR2 SVGAGI come from the germline V gene (reference sequence). The chain's CDR3 is CASARRRLGLAGVGEQYF. CDR3 nucleotides: TGTGCCAGCGCTCGCCGACGCCTGGGACTAGCGGGAGTAGGAGAGCAGTACTTC.

The gene calls are TRBV11-3 and TRBJ1-3; 7 positions agree with TRBD1. Losses at the gene ends were 2 bases for V and 0 bases for J; bases not matched to a gene: 13. The CDR3 is 19 amino acids. Looked up from germline, CDR1 is SGHNT and CDR2 is YENEEA. For the CDR3, the DNA is TGTGCCAGCAGCTTAATCCGACAGGGCCCTCGGAGCTCTGGAAACACCATATATTTT. It translates to CASSLIRQGPRSSGNTIYF. The whole variable domain, filled in from reference TRBV11-3 and TRBJ1-3, reads EAGVVQSPRYKIIEKKQPVAFWCNPISGHNTLYWYLQNLGQGPELLIRYENEEAVDDSQLPKDRFSAERLKGVDSTLKIQPAELGDSAVYLCASSLIRQGPRSSGNTIYFGEGSWLTVV.

This clonotype turned up a few times. The chain uses TRBV20-1 and TRBJ2-3; 9 bases match TRBD2. The CDR3 runs 16 residues. The germline V gene has CDR1 DFQATT and CDR2 SNEGSKA (reference sequence). V gave up 0 bases and J gave up 6 bases; unmatched junction bases: 10. As DNA, the CDR3 is TGCAGTGCTAGAGATCTGCGTAGCGGGAGACCCGATACGCAGTATTTT. It encodes CSARDLRSGRPDTQYF.

This chain links TRBV19 with TRBJ2-1, with 11 bases that match TRBD2. The V and J ends lost 4 bases and 4 bases, in that order; junction bases with no gene match: 9. The CDR3 has 17 residues. Germline CDR1 and CDR2: LNHDA and SQIVND (reference sequence). CDR3 coding DNA: TGTGCCAGTAGTACGCAACCGGGACTAGCGGAATACAATGAGCAGTTCTTC. Translated, it gives CASSTQPGLAEYNEQFF.

This clonotype is medium-sized within its sample. In nucleotides, the CDR3 is TGTGCCAGTAAGAACCTCGGACAGGTCAATGAGCAGTTCTTC. It translates to CASKNLGQVNEQFF. This chain uses TRBV19 with TRBJ2-1, with 7 bases identical to TRBD1. The CDR3 runs to 14 residues. Germline values: CDR1 LNHDA, CDR2 SQIVND (reference sequence). Losses at the gene ends were 7 bases for V and 6 bases for J; bases not matched to a gene: 9.

By sample share, this clonotype is medium-sized (0.01 to 0.1%). The gene calls are TRBV5-4 and TRBJ1-2, with D hard to call. Trimming left V 0 bases short and J 6 bases short, with 12 bases between. The CDR3 is 14 residues long. Germline V gene lookup returns CDR1 SGHNT and CDR2 YYREEE (reference sequence). In nucleotides, the CDR3 is TGTGCCAGCAGCTTGGGGTCCCGGGCGGATGGCTACACCTTC. This gives the protein CASSLGSRADGYTF.

The chain joins TRBV10-1 to TRBJ2-1; 10 positions match TRBD1. J was trimmed by 6 bases and V by 7 bases; bases with no gene match: 6. This CDR3 region has 14 residues. The V gene's germline CDR1 is WNHNN and CDR2 SYGVQD (reference sequence). CDR3 bases: TGCGCCAGCACCGGGACAGGGGAACGCAATGAGCAGTTCTTC. This gives the protein CASTGTGERNEQFF.

The chain links TRBV12-3 or TRBV12-4 to TRBJ1-1; possibly TRBD1 for D (5 bases). The CDR3 is made up of 14 amino acids. V was clipped by 3 bases and J by 1 base, with 9 bases between them. The DNA of the CDR3 is TGTGCCAGCAGTTTCCTTACAGGGAACACTGAAGCTTTCTTT. This codes for CASSFLTGNTEAFF.

This clonotype is deemed medium-sized. The rearrangement joins TRBV12-3 or TRBV12-4 to TRBJ2-1; 16 bases are a match to TRBD2. With 2 bases clipped from V and 15 bases from J, the junction kept 7 bases outside the gene matches. CDR3 length: 15 amino acids. CDR3 sequence (DNA): TGTGCCAGCAGTTTAACGGGACTAGCGGGAGGGCTGATGTTCTTC. Translation gives CASSLTGLAGGLMFF.

The count of this clonotype is one. This may be a read error: a much more frequent sequence differs by one nucleotide. This chain joins TRBV6-6 and TRBJ2-7; D ambiguous. The CDR3 is made up of 16 amino acids. Trimming pared 2 bases from V and 2 bases from J, leaving 16 bases between. Germline V gives CDR1 MNHNY, CDR2 SVGAGI (reference sequence). CDR3 nucleotides: TGTGCCAGCAGTTACCCCAGGCAGATTCCTACCTACGAGCAGTACTTC. Residues: CASSYPRQIPTYEQYF.

This clonotype came up a few times. V gene TRBV11-3 combines with J gene TRBJ2-3; unclear D gene. V lost 4 bases and J 5 bases, leaving 22 bases between the germline ends. CDR3 length: 17 amino acids. From germline, CDR1 is SGHNT and CDR2 YENEEA. The CDR3, as DNA: TGTGCCAGCAGCTCCCCACCCTTCACGAGAGTGCTAGATACGCAGTATTTT. This encodes CASSSPPFTRVLDTQYF. The full variable domain, its missing parts supplied by reference TRBV11-3 and TRBJ2-3, is EAGVVQSPRYKIIEKKQPVAFWCNPISGHNTLYWYLQNLGQGPELLIRYENEEAVDDSQLPKDRFSAERLKGVDSTLKIQPAELGDSAVYLCASSSPPFTRVLDTQYFGPGTRLTVL.

This clonotype is deemed medium-sized. V gene TRBV29-1 combines with J gene TRBJ2-5; D gene uncertain. Germline-derived CDR1 and CDR2 are SQVTM and ANQGSEA. V dropped 4 bases and J dropped 5 bases, with 11 bases sitting between them. CDR3 size: 12 residues. CDR3 sequence reads: CSVGFKGETQYF. In DNA form, the CDR3 reads TGCAGCGTTGGGTTTAAAGGGGAGACCCAGTACTTC.

This clonotype is judged medium-sized. The chain joins TRBV5-5 to TRBJ1-6; no clear D. The CDR3 spans 14 residues. Germline V gene lookup returns CDR1 SGHKS and CDR2 YYEKEE (reference sequence). Trimming stripped 4 bases from V and 8 bases from J, with 13 bases between. This CDR3 is CASSIDIFYSPLHF. The CDR3 coding sequence is TGTGCCAGCAGCATCGACATTTTCTATTCACCCCTCCACTTT.

The rearrangement uses TRBV19 and TRBJ2-5; the match to TRBD2 covers 14 bases. The CDR3 runs to 15 residues. Germline V gene data show CDR1 as LNHDA and CDR2 as SQIVND (reference sequence). With V trimmed by 6 bases and J by 5 bases, 5 bases remained unmatched. The CDR3 sequence is CASSGTSGRLETQYF. DNA of the CDR3: TGTGCCAGTAGCGGGACTAGCGGGAGATTGGAGACCCAGTACTTC. Full variable domain (rest looked up from reference TRBV19 and TRBJ2-5): DGGITQSPKYLFRKEGQNVTLSCEQNLNHDAMYWYRQDPGQGLRLIYYSQIVNDFQKGDIAEGYSVSREKKESFPLTVTSAQKNPTAFYLCASSGTSGRLETQYFGPGTRLLVL.

This clonotype is categorized as medium-sized. This sequence joins TRBV19 and TRBJ1-4; TRBD1 agrees at 9 bases. Germline loops: CDR1 LNHDA, CDR2 SQIVND (reference sequence). Trimming took 6 bases from V and 8 from J; bases not matched to a gene: 13. The CDR3 has 16 amino acids. The CDR3 protein is CASSPDRGSNEEKLFF. CDR3 nucleotide sequence: TGTGCCAGTAGCCCGGACAGGGGCAGTAATGAGGAAAAACTGTTTTTT.